The 12 T cell receptor beta chains presented below share a single source sample, sequenced in a study of early stage breast cancer tumors. The table came from immunoSEQ multiplex PCR; TCRdb's copy has only in-frame clones and leaves some out. This sample carries roughly 53,000 clones, 80% to 95% of them seen once, and the ten largest clones take 4% to 5.5%. The sequenced sample was blood. The receptors here all came from an older person with breast cancer.

V and J are TRBV4-1 and TRBJ1-2; possible D gene TRBD1, 5 bases. The CDR3 has 15 amino acids. V lost 5 bases and J 3 bases, leaving 16 bases between the germline ends. In germline, CDR1 is MGHRA, CDR2 YSYEKL. The CDR3 nucleotides are TGCGCCAGCAGCAGTTGGGGGGTACCGGACTATGGCTACACCTTC. Protein: CASSSWGVPDYGYTF.

The gene calls are TRBV5-4 and TRBJ2-1; TRBD2 matches at 9 bases. The CDR3 length is 14 residues. V lost 0 bases to trimming and J lost 12 bases; unmatched junction nucleotides: 7. From germline, CDR1 is SGHNT and CDR2 YYREEE (reference sequence). The DNA of the CDR3 is TGTGCCAGCAGCTTGGTGGGCGGGAGGGCCCCGCAGTTCTTC. Translated, it gives CASSLVGGRAPQFF.

The rearrangement uses TRBV29-1 and TRBJ1-1; D is perhaps TRBD1 (6 bases). Deletions cut 6 bases from V and 1 base from J, with 12 bases between. Germline CDR1 reads SQVTM; CDR2 reads ANQGSEA. This CDR3 region has 13 residues. CDR3 protein: CSVAPGQNTEAFF. In nucleotides, the CDR3 is TGCAGCGTGGCTCCGGGACAGAACACTGAAGCTTTCTTT.

The rearrangement links TRBV5-6 to TRBJ1-4, with a tentative D call TRBD1 (6 bases). The CDR3 runs to 16 residues. The V and J ends lost 4 bases and 5 bases respectively, with 18 bases between them. CDR1 and CDR2 (germline): SGHDT, YYEEEE. The CDR3, as DNA: TGTGCCAGCAGCATAACGACCGGGACAAACAATGAAAAACTGTTTTTT. Residues: CASSITTGTNNEKLFF.

The J gene is TRBJ2-3, the V gene TRBV7-6; 8 bases are a match to TRBD2. J was trimmed by 3 bases and V by 0 bases; bases with no gene match: 8. The CDR3 consists of 17 residues. CDR1 and CDR2 (germline): SGHVS, FNYEAQ. The CDR3 coding sequence is TGTGCCAGCAGCTTAGCAAGTGGCGGGAGGAAAACAGATACGCAGTATTTT. Translation gives CASSLASGGRKTDTQYF.

This clone occurred a few times. V gene TRBV7-2 combines with J gene TRBJ2-7, with D tentatively TRBD1 (6 bases). Germline CDR1 and CDR2: SGHTA and FQGNSA. The CDR3 covers 14 residues. Trimming left V 5 bases short and J 1 base short, with 12 bases between. CDR3 nucleotides: TGTGCCAGCAGCGACAGGAAGGGGTCCTACGAGCAGTACTTC. This codes for CASSDRKGSYEQYF.

The J gene is TRBJ2-5, the V gene TRBV5-6; TRBD2 matches 7 bases. Germline assignment: CDR1 SGHDT and CDR2 YYEEEE. CDR3 length: 15 amino acids. With 3 bases clipped from V and 5 bases from J, the junction kept 10 bases outside the gene matches. The CDR3 loop reads CASSWGLGGGETQYF. The CDR3 nucleotides are TGTGCCAGCAGCTGGGGACTGGGGGGAGGGGAGACCCAGTACTTC.

V gene TRBV6-5 combines with J gene TRBJ2-5; D not certain. The CDR3 spans 15 residues. V was shortened by 4 bases and J by 1 base, with 13 bases between the two germline ends. The V gene's germline CDR1 is MNHEY and CDR2 SVGAGI. The CDR3 region is CASSFPGGTQETQYF. CDR3 in DNA: TGTGCCAGCAGTTTCCCTGGCGGCACCCAAGAGACCCAGTACTTC.

The chain joins TRBV9 to TRBJ2-7, with 8 bases that match TRBD2. Germline trimming cut 4 bases from V and 5 bases from J; bases unmatched to any gene: 8. Germline V gives CDR1 SGDLS, CDR2 YYNGEE. CDR3 length: 14 residues. This CDR3 reads CASSLSAGGNEQYF. In DNA, the CDR3 is TGTGCCAGCAGCCTAAGTGCGGGGGGTAACGAGCAGTACTTC.

This clone was observed a single time. This sequence joins TRBV19 and TRBJ2-1, with 8 bases fitting TRBD1. CDR3 length: 18 residues. Germline CDR1 is LNHDA and CDR2 is SQIVND (reference sequence). Losses at the gene ends were 7 bases for V and 0 bases for J; bases not matched to a gene: 14. The CDR3 spells CASNRGTGTSFSYNEQFF. In nucleotides, the CDR3 is TGTGCCAGTAACAGGGGGACAGGAACCTCCTTCTCCTACAATGAGCAGTTCTTC.

The count of this clone is one. This chain joins TRBV4-2 and TRBJ2-1; 7 bases agree with TRBD2. CDR3 length equals 16 residues. V lost 5 bases to trimming and J lost 0 bases; unmatched junction nucleotides: 7. From germline, CDR1 is LGHNA and CDR2 YNFKEQ. CDR3 sequence: CASSSSTSLSYNEQFF. The CDR3 bases are TGTGCCAGCAGCTCTTCGACTAGCCTCTCCTACAATGAGCAGTTCTTC.

This chain joins TRBV9 and TRBJ2-7; perhaps TRBD2 as D (6 bases). The germline gives CDR1 SGDLS, CDR2 YYNGEE. Trimming shortened V by 4 bases and J by 7 bases, and 15 bases separated the two germline ends. This CDR3 contains 13 residues. The CDR3, as DNA: TGTGCCAGCAGCCAACGCCTCCGGGGGGAGCAGTACTTC. Encoded protein: CASSQRLRGEQYF.